This T cell receptor (beta chain) derives from a study of OX40 agonist ivuxolimab in advanced cancers. Study information: Patients enrolled in dose escalation were diagnosed with hepatocellular carcinoma, melanoma, renal cell or head and neck cancer. Enrollees could have had prior anti-PD-1, anti-PD-L1 or anti-CTLA-4 therapy, which under 50% had received.

Clones were sequenced by immunoSEQ multiplex PCR, and TCRdb holds only the in-frame ones, with some missing. This table holds about 25,000 clones, 65% to 90% found once. V was clipped by 4 bases and J by 0 bases; unmatched bases: 7. This CDR3 has 16 residues. Germline V gives CDR1 SGHRS, CDR2 YFSETQ. This TCR was sampled from an adult with an advanced solid tumor such as melanoma, head and neck, liver or kidney cancer. This chain links TRBV5-1 with TRBJ2-1; 7 bases line up with TRBD2. The source material was CD4+ or CD8+ T cells sorted from blood, sampled in a trial of the OX40 agonist ivuxolimab. The CDR3 region has the DNA TGCGCCAGCAGCGGTGGGACTACAAGCTCCTACAATGAGCAGTTCTTC. This encodes CASSGGTTSSYNEQFF.